This entry describes one TCR beta chain. This record comes from a study of blood T cell repertoires in COVID-19. The wider study: COVID-19 samples collected from the United States, Italy and Spain covered acute and convalescent phases.

Looked up from germline, CDR1 is LGHDT and CDR2 is YNNKEL (reference sequence). The trim removed 4 bases at V and 6 bases at J, leaving 5 bases unmatched. This CDR3 comprises 15 residues. Sequencing was performed with immunoSEQ multiplex PCR; in TCRdb, only in-frame clones are kept and a portion is missing. This sample has 150,000 or so clones, with 87% found just once. Material: peripheral blood. The chain couples TRBV3-1 (or the pseudogene TRBV3-2) to TRBJ2-1; 11 nucleotides agree with TRBD2. This sequence originates from a woman in her 70s with COVID-19, enrolled during active disease. CDR3 region: CASSRGLAGSNEQFF. The CDR3 DNA is TGTGCCAGCAGCCGAGGACTAGCGGGTAGCAATGAGCAGTTCTTC.